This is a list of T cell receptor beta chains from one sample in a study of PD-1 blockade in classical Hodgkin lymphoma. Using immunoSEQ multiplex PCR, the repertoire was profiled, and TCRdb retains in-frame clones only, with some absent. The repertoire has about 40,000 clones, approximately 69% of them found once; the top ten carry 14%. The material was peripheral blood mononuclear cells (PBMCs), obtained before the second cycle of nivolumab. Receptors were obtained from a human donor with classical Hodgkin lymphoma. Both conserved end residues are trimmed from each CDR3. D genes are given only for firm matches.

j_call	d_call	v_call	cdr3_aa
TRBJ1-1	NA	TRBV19	ASSEGGTPFATEAF
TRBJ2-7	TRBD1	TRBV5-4	ASKGQSYEQY
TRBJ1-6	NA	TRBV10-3	AISGSGTGNSPLH
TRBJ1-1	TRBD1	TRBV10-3	AIRGTGGTEAF
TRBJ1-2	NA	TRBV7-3	ASSPMGRDGYT
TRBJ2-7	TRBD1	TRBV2	ASSVQGVGEQY
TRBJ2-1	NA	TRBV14	ASSHSRAEQF
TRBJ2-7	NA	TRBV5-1	ASSLISVGEQY
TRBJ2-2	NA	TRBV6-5	ASSPSAGELF
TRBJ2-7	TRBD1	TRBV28	ATGTGPSYEQY
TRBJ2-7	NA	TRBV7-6	ASSLKVRQDSYEQY
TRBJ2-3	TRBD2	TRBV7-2	ASSANSGSLTDTQY
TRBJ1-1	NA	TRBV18	ASSPQQVSNTEAF
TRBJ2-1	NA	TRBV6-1	ASSDQPSSYNEQF
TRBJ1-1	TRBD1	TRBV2	ASSPRQGGTEAF
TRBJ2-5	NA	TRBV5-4	ASSPGSGAETQY
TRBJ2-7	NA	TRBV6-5	ASTKGRTYEQY
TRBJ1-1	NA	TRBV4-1	ASSQDLLRTEAF
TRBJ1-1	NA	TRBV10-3	AISGTSANTEAF
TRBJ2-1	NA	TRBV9	ASSALAGVHEQF
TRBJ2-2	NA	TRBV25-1	ASSGSLWPRDTGELF
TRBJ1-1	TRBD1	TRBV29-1	SVEPGTGVLGAEAF
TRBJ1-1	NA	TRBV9	ASSVGLGGGGGTEAF
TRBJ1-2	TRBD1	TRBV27	ASRGPGQGHYGYT
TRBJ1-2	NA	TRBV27	ASSLRGEIPYGYT
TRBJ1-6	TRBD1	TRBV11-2	AGSSGTANSPLH
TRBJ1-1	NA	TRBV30	AWNLGQVNTEAF
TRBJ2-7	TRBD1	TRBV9	ASSATGTAIYEQY